This T cell receptor (beta chain) was retrieved from a study of identical twins. The CDR3 has 19 residues. After removal of 0 bases from V and 1 base from J, the junction contained 10 bases not matched to a gene. CDR1 and CDR2 from the germline V gene are SGHAT and FQNNGV. The sample holds many counts of this clonotype. Unique molecular identifiers were present on the cDNA, and a universal primer site came from template switching. TCRdb analysed the 5' RACE reads with MiXCR anew, one entry per CDR3 protein. Counted here are around 160,000 distinct CDR3 sequences, under 4.5% occurring once; the ten biggest clones make up 8% to 8.5%.

V gene TRBV11-2 combines with J gene TRBJ2-2, with TRBD2 matching over 8 bases. The source of this sequence is a man younger than 35 in good health. Sequences were obtained from memory T cells sorted from blood. The CDR3 region is CASSLDLSPGGVNTGELFF. The CDR3 nucleotides read TGTGCCAGCAGCTTAGATCTCTCACCGGGAGGGGTGAACACCGGGGAGCTGTTTTTT.